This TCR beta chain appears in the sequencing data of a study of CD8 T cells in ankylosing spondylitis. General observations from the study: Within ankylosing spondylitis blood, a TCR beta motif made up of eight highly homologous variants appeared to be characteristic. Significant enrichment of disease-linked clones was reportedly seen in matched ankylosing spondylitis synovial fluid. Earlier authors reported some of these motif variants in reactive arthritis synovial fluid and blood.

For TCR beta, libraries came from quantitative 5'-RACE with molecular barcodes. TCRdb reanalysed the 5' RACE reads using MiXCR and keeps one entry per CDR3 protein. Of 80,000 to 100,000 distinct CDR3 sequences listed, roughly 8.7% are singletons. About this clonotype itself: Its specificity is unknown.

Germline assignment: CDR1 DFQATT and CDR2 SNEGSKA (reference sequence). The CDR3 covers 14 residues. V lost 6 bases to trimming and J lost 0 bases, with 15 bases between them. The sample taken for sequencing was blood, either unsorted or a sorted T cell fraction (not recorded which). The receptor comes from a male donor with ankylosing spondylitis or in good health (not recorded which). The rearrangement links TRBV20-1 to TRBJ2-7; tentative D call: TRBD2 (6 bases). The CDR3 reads CSATGLPSSYEQYF. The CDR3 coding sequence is TGCAGTGCCACAGGACTACCGAGCTCCTACGAGCAGTACTTC.